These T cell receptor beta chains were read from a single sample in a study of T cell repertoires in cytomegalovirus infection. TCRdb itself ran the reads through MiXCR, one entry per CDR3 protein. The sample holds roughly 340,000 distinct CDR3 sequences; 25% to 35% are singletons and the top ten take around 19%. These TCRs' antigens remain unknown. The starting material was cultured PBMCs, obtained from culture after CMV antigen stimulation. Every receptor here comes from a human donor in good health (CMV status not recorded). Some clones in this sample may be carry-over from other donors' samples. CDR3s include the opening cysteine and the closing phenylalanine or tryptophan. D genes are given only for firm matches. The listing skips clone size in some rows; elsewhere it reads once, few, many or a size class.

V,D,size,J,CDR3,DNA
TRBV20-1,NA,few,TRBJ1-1,CSAPRGGRLRGTEAFF,TGCAGTGCGCCCCGGGGGGGGCGGTTGCGGGGTACTGAAGCTTTCTTT
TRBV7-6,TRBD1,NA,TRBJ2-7,CASSPWTGSEYEQYF,TGTGCCAGCAGCCCTTGGACAGGGTCGGAGTACGAGCAGTACTTC
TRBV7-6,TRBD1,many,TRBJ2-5,CASSRTGGAWETQYF,TGTGCCAGCAGCCGAACAGGGGGCGCATGGGAGACCCAGTACTTC
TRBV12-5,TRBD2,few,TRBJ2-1,CASGLVRGLAADNEQFF,TGTGCTAGTGGTTTGGTACGTGGACTAGCGGCAGACAATGAGCAGTTCTTC
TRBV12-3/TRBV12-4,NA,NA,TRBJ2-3,CASRPETRGFPDTQYF,TGTGCCAGCCGTCCGGAGACTAGAGGGTTTCCAGATACGCAGTATTTT
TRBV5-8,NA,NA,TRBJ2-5,CASSLMAGANYQETQYF,TGTGCCAGCAGCTTGATGGCAGGGGCCAACTACCAAGAGACCCAGTACTTC
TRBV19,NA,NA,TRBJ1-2,CASSIGGNYGYTF,TGTGCCAGTAGTATTGGAGGAAACTATGGCTACACCTTC
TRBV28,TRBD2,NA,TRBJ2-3,CASSSWASGRAKSPDTQYF,TGTGCCAGCAGCTCTTGGGCTAGCGGGAGGGCCAAGTCCCCAGATACGCAGTATTTT
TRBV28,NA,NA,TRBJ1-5,CASNEAGTNQPQHF,TGTGCCAGCAACGAAGCAGGAACCAATCAGCCCCAGCATTTT
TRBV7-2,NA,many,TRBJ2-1,CASSLVDHYNEQFF,TGTGCCAGCAGCTTAGTAGACCACTACAATGAGCAGTTCTTC
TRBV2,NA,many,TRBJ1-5,CASSEGPRTNQPQHF,TGTGCCAGCAGTGAAGGGCCGAGAACAAATCAGCCCCAGCATTTT
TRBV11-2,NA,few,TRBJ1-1,CASSLPLAQGNTEAFF,TGTGCCAGCAGCTTACCCCTCGCTCAGGGCAACACTGAAGCTTTCTTT